This TCR beta chain was sequenced during a study of cytomegalovirus exposure and HLA in healthy donors (dated by TCRdb to the late 2010s). For context, the study as a whole: According to an earlier analysis of a few hundred of the donors, roughly 180 million T cells yielded over 90 million unique TCR beta sequences and about 300 Gb of sequence data. Class I and class II HLA loci were covered by the typing at four-digit resolution. Among the roughly 430 genotyped donors, around 81% belonged to the genetic ancestry cluster associated with self-reported Caucasian donors. Genome-wide SNP genotypes for about 55% of the roughly 670 donors were used in a later genetic analysis, which treated that subset as a discovery cohort. Using immunosequencing, the study profiled T cell repertoires from approximately 700 subjects and related those repertoires to cytomegalovirus serostatus. Donor age, sex, ethnicity and CMV serostatus were collected together with the repertoire data. An early release that covered about 600 HLA-typed donors contained approximately 300 gigabases of sequencing data and 70 million to 100 million unique TCR sequences. A separate validation cohort of over 95 different subjects was used in addition to the roughly 670-subject first cohort. All discovery cohort repertoires had been generated on a single sequencing platform. Among 350 to 400 genotyped donors of the cohort, an average of around 240,000 unique TCR beta nucleotide sequences were sequenced per donor, about a sixth of them non-productive. The study combined high-throughput TCR immunosequencing, statistical association of individual TCRs with disease status, and machine learning to predict cytomegalovirus infection status. Rather than using new phenotypic data, the later analysis identified candidate immune exposures from TCR beta sequences and from how often those sequences occurred across donors. Typing coverage differed by locus: A, B, C, DRB1 and DQB1 were typed in roughly 629-630 donors, DQA1 in roughly 510, DPA1 in 606, and DPB1 in approximately 450. The aim of the study was to test whether cataloging public T cell receptors could identify signatures of past pathogen exposure. In a later analysis, previously published TCR beta repertoires from some 640 donors were re-analyzed and high-resolution HLA genotyping was added so that TCR occurrence patterns could be studied. An earlier analysis of 587 of the donors used high-throughput TCR beta sequencing to judge whether each TCR beta V gene segment behaved as functional or pseudogenic. Roughly 5 DR-DQ haplotypes were handled as single units for association and clustering, since linkage in the cohort was strong.

The cohort was made up of around 720 healthy bone marrow donors. At the time of sampling, every cohort member was nominally healthy, though immune exposures that went unrecorded were likely present. The donor tested CMV seronegative and was one of the 352 seronegative cohort members. Each donor provided a peripheral blood sample, and peripheral blood mononuclear cells were used for TCR beta sequencing. The Qiagen DNeasy Blood Extraction Kit was used to extract genomic DNA from the blood cell samples. V loses 8 bases at its end and J loses 4 bases; junction bases beyond the gene matches: 7. The CDR3 holds 14 amino acids from the cysteine to the phenylalanine. CDR3 DNA is the only sequence kept; it has 42 bases, read in frame from the first base. The germline V gene yields MNHEY for CDR1 and SVGAGI for CDR2. Concerning this clone: Its antigen is not yet known. Per-nucleotide qualities are absent, and no much larger clonotype sits a single base away.

Libraries came from the immunoSEQ multiplex PCR assay. The multiplex PCR relied on a mix of 60 forward primers for TCR Vbeta segments and 13 reverse primers for TCR Jbeta segments. The CDR3 region of rearranged TCR beta genes was amplified from genomic DNA by a multiplex PCR assay. The Illumina HiSeq System was used to sequence the amplified TCR beta libraries as 87-base-pair reads. On the authors' methods: A later analysis tallied around 87 million unique TCR beta chains across the approximately 670 repertoires, and approximately 11 million of those chains were shared by two or more donors. A nearest-neighbor algorithm error-corrected the raw reads and collapsed the reads into unique sequences, merging closely related sequences to remove PCR and sequencing errors. CDR3 sequences were aligned to IMGT reference sequences to assign V, D and J gene segments. For a sequence to be retained, at least a six-nucleotide match to both a V gene segment and a J gene segment was required. A rearrangement was called productive if the CDR3 had no stop codons and remained in frame with V and J, and every other rearrangement was called non-productive. CDR3 was defined according to IMGT convention as the region running from the second conserved V-encoded cysteine to the conserved J-encoded phenylalanine. In an earlier analysis of 500 to 650 of the donors, sequences lacking an unambiguous match to a single V gene segment were excluded. An earlier analysis of a few hundred of the donors called V segments functional above 56.7% productive rearrangements and segregating when the between-donor standard deviation exceeded 5%. To diagnose cytomegalovirus status from the catalog of TCR beta chain sequences, a statistical classification framework was built. A later analysis assigned V and J genes by comparing TCR nucleotide sequences with IMGT/GENE-DB human TR gene sequences. Using the TCRdist pipeline, a later analysis assigned CDR3 sequences along with most-parsimonious VDJ recombination scenarios. A later analysis defined each TCR beta chain by its CDR3 amino acid sequence plus V-gene family, and excluded reads lacking a unique V-gene family. As a way to deal with suspected cross-contamination and a sequencing artifact, a later analysis dropped hundreds of nucleotide sequences that were highly shared and had low generation probability. In a later analysis, a clonal expansion index for each public chain was calculated from normalized within-repertoire ranks of inferred template counts. Generation probabilities in a later analysis came from a VDJ recombination model fitted to out-of-frame rearrangements, and those results were checked against IGoR. Hypergeometric tests were used in a later analysis to score TCR-TCR, TCR-HLA and TCR-CMV co-occurrence, with a repertoire-size bias correction applied to the TCR pairs. In a later analysis, false discovery rates were estimated by permuting HLA or CMV assignments 20 times. In a later analysis, co-occurring TCRs were grouped using DBSCAN, and TCRdist sequence similarity was added for clustering within HLA-allele-positive subsets. For co-occurrence clustering, repertoires with fewer than 30,000 or more than 120,000 public chains were excluded, along with four to six repertoires with anomalous nucleotide sharing. TCRdb's version of the immuneACCESS table is confined to in-frame rearrangements and falls short of the full clone set. An unresolved V gene accounts for under half of the shortfall where checked; the remainder is of unknown origin. The V and J calls and the clone size are those of that table, but D and trimming were determined from the DNA. Across this sample there are roughly 160,000 clones, with 71% seen only once. The ten largest clones take up approximately 1.4% of the sample.

Broad study findings and their caveats: The study gave a list of 150 to 200 TCR beta chains associated with cytomegalovirus. Seventeen rarely observed V segments, including chromosome 9 orphons, were excluded from the earlier analysis of several hundred of the donors because counts were too low. The only immune exposure information available for the cohort was CMV serostatus. An earlier analysis of approximately 590 of the donors showed that most TCR beta V segments appeared in productive rearrangements either about 90% or about 30% of the time, which broadly matched IMGT annotations. Several of the top co-occurrence clusters appeared to be linked to parvovirus B19, influenza, CMV and Epstein-Barr virus, according to a later analysis. In both the original and validation cohorts, the classifier was reported to diagnose cytomegalovirus status with high specificity and sensitivity. A further reported finding was that TCR beta sequences accurately predicted the HLA-A and HLA-B alleles for most subjects in the first cohort. In a later analysis, HLA-associated TCR beta chains were found to be more clonally expanded and to have lower generation probabilities than equally common non-associated chains. Compared with the approximately 600-donor mean, donors in an Asian-associated ancestry cluster had fewer N-insertions in productive TCRs, according to a later genetic analysis. According to a later analysis, most CMV-associated TCR beta chains appeared to be HLA-restricted, and the HLA associations seemed to be driven largely by CMV exposure. Assigning TCR associations to individual alleles was difficult when HLA alleles, especially DR and DQ, strongly co-occurred. Most TCR sequences were seen in very few donors, while some public TCRs were found in many individuals. A cluster of highly shared sequence variants was judged likely to be a technical artifact of the sequencing pipeline. In this cohort, only TCR beta chains were sequenced, and detectable features were limited by the absence of alpha or paired-chain data. A later genetic analysis associated a missense DCLRE1C variant with V-gene and J-gene trimming of TCR beta chains, and an independent cohort replicated the association. Because the 87-base-pair reads could not distinguish some IMGT-functional V segments, including TRBV6-2 and TRBV6-3, those segments were excluded. Linkage disequilibrium might explain the correlated functional status among segregating V segments, but an unknown experimental factor could not be ruled out. Specific HLA alleles were associated with some 15,000 TCR beta sequences at a false discovery rate of 0.05 in a later analysis. Three of the identified cytomegalovirus-associated TCR beta chains were confirmed in vitro to be specific for cytomegalovirus antigens. Presence/absence analyses assumed roughly uniform sequencing depth across donors, an assumption that may not hold. The authors suggested that the approach could potentially be generalized to other disease states and immunological phenotypes. According to a later analysis, TCR association rates differed among HLA loci, with DRB1 alleles showing the most associated TCRs and HLA-C alleles showing the fewest. HLA typing was unavailable for some donors at each locus, so association tests used only the typed subset.

The rearrangement joined TRBV6-5 to TRBJ2-1; 8 bases in the junction line up with TRBD2. The clonotype originates from a girl between 10 and 17 years old in good health and CMV-seronegative. Sequenced input: PBMCs. The sequenced DNA is TGTGCCAGCGGACAGCGGGGGACTTACAATGAGCAGTTCTTC. It translates to CASGQRGTYNEQFF.